A single sample is the source of the 15 T cell receptor beta chains below, sequenced in a study of memory CD4+ T cells and cytomegalovirus serostatus (dated by TCRdb to the late 2010s). Single viable CD3+CD4+CD8-CD45RO+ cells were sorted as memory CD4+ T cells on a FACSAria II. To prepare the library, the immunoSEQ multiplex PCR assay was applied. What TCRdb holds here is the immuneACCESS table cut down to in-frame rearrangements. Part of the clones is not present; checked against another copy, under half of the missing clones reflect an unresolved V gene, and the others are unexplained. Present in this sample are 40,000 to 50,000 clones, just under 80% of which were seen just once. The ten largest clones add up to around 0.91% of the sample. Material: memory CD4+ T cells from blood. These TCRs come from an adult in good health and CMV-seronegative.

As DNA, the CDR3 is TGTGCCAGCAGTCGTACTAGCGGTTACAATGAGCAGTTCTTC. Amino acids: CASSRTSGYNEQFF. This chain joins TRBV7-3 and TRBJ2-1, with TRBD2 matching over 8 bases. V was clipped by 6 bases and J by 4 bases; unmatched bases: 5. The CDR3 runs to 14 residues. Germline CDR1 is SGHTA and CDR2 is FQGTGA. Full variable domain (missing parts from reference TRBV7-3 and TRBJ2-1): GAGVSQTPSNKVTEKGKYVELRCDPISGHTALYWYRQSLGQGPEFLIYFQGTGAADDSGLPNDRFFAVRPEGSVSTLKIQRTERGDSAVYLCASSRTSGYNEQFFGPGTRLTVL.

The chain carries TRBV30 and TRBJ1-2; weak D call: TRBD1 (6 bases). CDR3 size: 16 residues. The V end was cut by 3 bases, the J end by 5 bases, with 22 bases between. CDR1 and CDR2 (germline): GTSNPN, SVGIG (reference sequence). CDR3 DNA sequence: TGTGCCTGGAGGGGCGGGGGGGCACCCGGCGGATATGGCTACACCTTC. Protein product: CAWRGGGAPGGYGYTF.

The chain employs TRBV7-2 and TRBJ1-3; D possibly corresponds to TRBD1 (5 bases). Trimming took off 1 base at V and 2 bases at J, with 12 bases between the two ends. Germline CDR1 SGHTA, CDR2 FQGNSA. The CDR3 sequence is 16 residues long. DNA for the CDR3: TGTGCCAGCAGCTTAGTTACGGGGGGAACTGGAAACACCATATATTTT. As protein: CASSLVTGGTGNTIYF.

The chain uses TRBV19 and TRBJ1-5, with TRBD1 matching over 10 bases. In germline, CDR1 is LNHDA, CDR2 SQIVND (reference sequence). Trimming took 2 bases from V and 6 from J; bases not matched to a gene: 7. The CDR3 is 16 amino acids. The chain's CDR3 is CASSILGDRGGQPQHF. CDR3 nucleotide sequence: TGTGCCAGTAGTATACTCGGGGACAGGGGAGGTCAGCCCCAGCATTTT.

In the case of this clone: The germline gene is not matched at one end of the junction; a read error may be the cause. This chain links TRBV29-1 with TRBJ2-2, with TRBD1 as a possible D gene (6 bases). The CDR3 is 18 residues long. Per the germline V gene, CDR1 is SQVTM and CDR2 is ANQGSEA. The CDR3 region has the DNA TGCAGAGTTGGGGGCCAGATCGACTCCGAGGGGCCCGCCGGGGAGCTGTTTTTT. This translates into CRVGGQIDSEGPAGELFF.

The chain combines TRBV6-1 with TRBJ1-2, with 8 bases aligning to TRBD1. This CDR3 has 13 amino acids. Unmatched junction bases numbered 5, after V lost 3 bases and J lost 8 bases. The germline gives CDR1 MNHNS, CDR2 SASEGT. CDR3 residues: CASSETGEVGYTF. Here the CDR3 DNA reads TGTGCCAGCAGTGAGACAGGGGAAGTGGGCTACACCTTC.

The CDR3 sequence is CASRADRGSTDTQYF. CDR3 in DNA: TGTGCCAGCAGAGCGGACAGGGGGAGCACAGATACGCAGTATTTT. The V call is TRBV2, the J call TRBJ2-3, with TRBD1 identical over 10 bases. Germline V gene lookup returns CDR1 SNHLY and CDR2 FYNNEI. V trimming: 6 bases; J trimming: 0 bases; junction bases outside the gene matches: 3. The CDR3 runs 15 residues.

This clone was counted a single time. The chain carries TRBV18 and TRBJ1-3, with D hard to call. Germline values: CDR1 KGHSH, CDR2 LQKENI. The length of the CDR3 is 14 residues. With 8 bases removed from V and 0 bases from J, the gap between germline ends came to 11 bases. The DNA for the CDR3 is TGTGCCAGCCGCACGGGAAACTCTGGAAACACCATATATTTT. This translates into CASRTGNSGNTIYF.

The chain uses TRBV7-3 and TRBJ2-3; possible D gene TRBD1, 6 bases. Germline values: CDR1 SGHTA, CDR2 FQGTGA. CDR3 length equals 14 residues. Trimming removed 3 bases from V and 1 base from J, with 8 bases in between. The CDR3 sequence: CASSFSGGTDTQYF. CDR3 coding DNA: TGTGCCAGCAGCTTCTCAGGGGGCACAGATACGCAGTATTTT.

This clone was observed a few times. The chain employs TRBV15 and TRBJ1-3; D ambiguous. The germline CDR1 and CDR2 sequences are LNHNV and YYDKDF (reference sequence). CDR3 length: 14 residues. V was cut by 9 bases and J by 8 bases, with 20 bases left in between. The CDR3 DNA reads TGTGCCACTTCGACGAGGGCCCTGGGAGACACCATATATTTT. This sequence encodes CATSTRALGDTIYF.

Here the CDR3 DNA reads TGCGCCAGCAGCTTGAGCGGGGTTAGCTACGAGCAGTACTTC. Translated: CASSLSGVSYEQYF. The V and J genes are TRBV5-1 and TRBJ2-7; TRBD2 agrees at 7 bases. The CDR3 is 14 amino acids. The ends lost 1 base at V and 3 bases at J; junction bases unmatched: 4. Germline lookup yields CDR1 SGHRS and CDR2 YFSETQ.

Concerning this clone itself: Within the sample, other DNA sequences also encode this same CDR3. The rearrangement joins TRBV7-2 to TRBJ1-3; a possible D gene is TRBD1 (5 bases). The CDR3 loop spans 14 amino acids. Trimming pared 4 bases from V and 1 base from J, leaving 8 bases between. Germline CDR1 SGHTA, CDR2 FQGNSA. CDR3 nucleotides: TGTGCCAGCAGCTCACAGGTATCTGGAAACACCATATATTTT. Its translation: CASSSQVSGNTIYF.

This sequence joins TRBV7-9 and TRBJ1-2, with D unresolved. The CDR3 covers 13 residues. Trimming stripped 1 base from V and 4 bases from J, with 7 bases between. CDR1 SEHNR and CDR2 FQNEAQ come from the germline V gene (reference sequence). The CDR3 region is CASSLGASYGYTF. DNA for the CDR3: TGTGCCAGCAGCTTAGGGGCGAGCTATGGCTACACCTTC.

The rearrangement joins TRBV4-3 to TRBJ2-3; 11 bases align to TRBD2. Per the germline V gene, CDR1 is LGHNA and CDR2 is YSLEER. Trimming took 4 bases from V and 4 from J; bases not matched to a gene: 1. The CDR3 loop spans 14 amino acids. For the CDR3, the DNA is TGCGCCAGCAGCCGGGGACTAGCGGCAGATACGCAGTATTTT. This translates into CASSRGLAADTQYF.

The chain uses TRBV28 and TRBJ1-1; no firm D call. This CDR3 is 11 amino acids long. Germline V gene data show CDR1 as MDHEN and CDR2 as SYDVKM. The ends were cut back, 2 bases at V and 10 bases at J, with 8 bases in the middle. The CDR3 nucleotides read TGTGCCAGCAGTTTAGCGCTAGGAGCTTTCTTT. It yields the protein CASSLALGAFF.